This TCR beta chain was captured by sequencing in a study of blood T cell repertoires in COVID-19. In the original analysis: Estimated nucleated cell counts came from reference gene primer amplification. Assay used: immunoSEQ multiplex PCR; TCRdb lists only in-frame clones, some missing. V, J and clone size were drawn from that table, and D and trimming were deduced from the DNA. The table includes 50,000 to 85,000 clones, 80% detected once. The CDR3 is 14 residues long. The J segment lost 10 bases and the V segment lost 2 bases, leaving 5 bases of the junction unmatched. CDR1 is SNHLY, CDR2 FYNNEI, per germline. This clone has more than one count but fewer than ten.

The V gene is TRBV2, the J gene TRBJ1-6, with TRBD1 identical over 7 bases. The sequenced sample was peripheral blood. The sequence was obtained from a human donor in a cohort sampled during active COVID-19. The DNA for the CDR3 is TGTGCCAGCAGTGAACAGGGGGTGGAATCACCCCTCCACTTT. Its translation is CASSEQGVESPLHF.